This T cell receptor beta chain was sequenced for a study of OX40 agonist ivuxolimab in advanced cancers. Study in general: Under the entry rules, prior anti-PD-1, anti-PD-L1 or anti-CTLA-4 therapy was allowed, and approximately 36% had some.

General study points: Average numbers of expanded clones were greater in CD8+ T cells than in CD4+. By week 6 at 0.1 to 3.0 mg/kg, blood CD4+ and CD8+ T cells had expanded clonally. Low normalized T-cell clonal expansion was also seen in some nonresponders.

TCRdb keeps only in-frame clones here, not all; method: immunoSEQ multiplex PCR. The sample lists about 35,000 clones; 80% to 85% were seen once. As regards this clone: What it binds is not known.

Germline-derived CDR1 and CDR2 are MNHNS and SASEGT. V lost 4 bases to trimming and J lost 2 bases, with 12 bases between them. The CDR3 covers 15 residues. This specimen consisted of CD4+ or CD8+ T cells sorted from blood, obtained in a trial of the OX40 agonist ivuxolimab. The clonotype was recovered from an adult with an advanced solid tumor such as melanoma, head and neck, liver or kidney cancer. The chain uses TRBV6-1 and TRBJ1-5; weak D call: TRBD1 (5 bases). CDR3 bases: TGTGCCAGCAGTGGCCCCGCGGGGGGCAATCAGCCCCAGCATTTT. Protein product: CASSGPAGGNQPQHF.